This T cell receptor beta chain was documented in a study of cytomegalovirus exposure and HLA in healthy donors. Study-wide results and caveats: Earlier analysis found most TCR beta V segments productive about 90% or about 30% of the time. The authors later found most CMV-associated TCR beta chains appeared HLA-restricted.

Donors in the study were healthy people who gave bone marrow. 60 Vbeta and 13 Jbeta primers were used in PCR. Sequencing was performed with immunoSEQ multiplex PCR; in TCRdb, only in-frame clones are kept and a portion is missing. This sample has about 210,000 clones, with 70% to 90% found just once. Germline V gene data show CDR1 as SNHLY and CDR2 as FYNNEI. The V and J ends lost 1 base and 5 bases respectively, with 11 bases between them. This CDR3 is 14 amino acids long. Turning to this clone: The target antigen is unknown.

The V call is TRBV2, the J call TRBJ1-1; no reliable D call. The sequence derives from a woman in her twenties or thirties in good health and CMV-seronegative. The sample consisted of PBMCs. The CDR3 reads CASSEGRWLTEAFF. DNA for the CDR3: TGTGCCAGCAGTGAAGGGAGGTGGTTGACTGAAGCTTTCTTT. Supplemented by reference TRBV2 and TRBJ1-1, the full variable domain reads EPEVTQTPSHQVTQMGQEVILRCVPISNHLYFYWYRQILGQKVEFLVSFYNNEISEKSEIFDDQFSVERPDGSNFTLKIRSTKLEDSAMYFCASSEGRWLTEAFFGQGTRLTVV.